The 19 T cell receptor beta chains listed next were all sequenced from one sample in a study of T-cell memory formation after mild COVID-19. In TCRdb, the 5' RACE reads were re-called with MiXCR into one record per CDR3 protein. Among some 130,000 distinct CDR3 sequences listed, about 6.5% were seen once. The specimen was PBMCs or a T cell subset sorted from them (not recorded which). These receptors all stem from an adult woman who had mild COVID-19 (a few samples of this study predate the infection). Cell type and time point are not known.

This clonotype was counted at least ten times. The chain joins TRBV29-1 to TRBJ2-3, with D tentatively TRBD2 (7 bases). The CDR3 extends over 15 amino acids. Germline V lookup: CDR1 SQVTM, CDR2 ANQGSEA. V was trimmed by 4 bases and J by 3 bases, leaving 17 bases between them. Written as DNA, the CDR3 is TGCAGCGTTGTACGGGGGGCGCCTGGAACAGATACGCAGTATTTT. Amino acid sequence: CSVVRGAPGTDTQYF.

Many counts were recorded for this clonotype. DNA of the CDR3: TGTGCCAGCAGCCGCGGGACAGGGTTCGTCACTGAAGCTTTCTTT. Residues: CASSRGTGFVTEAFF. The chain has TRBV12-3 or TRBV12-4 and TRBJ1-1; 9 nucleotides agree with TRBD1. The CDR3 extends over 15 amino acids. With 6 bases clipped from V and 4 bases from J, the junction kept 9 bases outside the gene matches.

This chain connects TRBV4-2 to TRBJ1-3; the D is unclear. Germline V CDR1 and CDR2: LGHNA, YNFKEQ. The V and J ends lost 0 bases and 2 bases respectively, with 14 bases between them. The CDR3 totals 17 residues. The CDR3: CASSQEVTTPTGNTIYF. CDR3 coding DNA: TGTGCCAGCAGCCAAGAGGTAACGACACCCACTGGAAACACCATATATTTT.

Many counts were recorded for this clonotype. The gene calls are TRBV12-3 or TRBV12-4 and TRBJ1-1, with D possibly TRBD1 on 5 matching bases. CDR3 size: 16 residues. V was clipped by 6 bases and J by 1 base, with 18 bases between them. The CDR3 region is CASSVATGGGNTEAFF. The CDR3 nucleotides are TGTGCCAGCAGCGTGGCAACGGGCGGGGGGAACACTGAAGCTTTCTTT.

This clonotype was seen repeatedly, ten times or more. This chain joins TRBV5-1 and TRBJ2-3; D remains unclear. The CDR3 loop spans 12 amino acids. V was clipped by 0 bases and J by 6 bases, with 5 bases between them. Germline lookup yields CDR1 SGHRS and CDR2 YFSETQ. The CDR3 loop is CASSLADDTQYF. The CDR3, as DNA: TGCGCCAGCAGCTTGGCCGATGATACGCAGTATTTT.

There are many counts of this clonotype. CDR3 sequence reads: CASKLQGDSYEQYF. Here the CDR3 DNA reads TGCGCCAGCAAACTACAGGGCGACTCCTACGAGCAGTACTTC. V gene TRBV5-1 combines with J gene TRBJ2-7, with D tentatively TRBD1 (6 bases). The CDR3 has 14 amino acids. V lost 6 bases and J 0 bases, leaving 13 bases between the germline ends. CDR1 is SGHRS and CDR2 is YFSETQ in the germline V gene.

This clonotype was seen ten or more times. The rearrangement uses TRBV12-3 or TRBV12-4 and TRBJ1-6, with 7 bases aligning to TRBD1. The CDR3 loop spans 15 amino acids. Trimming removed 4 bases from V and 7 bases from J; junction bases left unmatched: 7. CDR3 region: CASSSRGQPNSPLHF. CDR3 coding DNA: TGTGCCAGCAGTTCCCGGGGACAGCCAAATTCACCCCTCCACTTT.

The genes are TRBV5-1 and TRBJ2-1; the D is unclear. Germline V CDR1 and CDR2: SGHRS, YFSETQ. Trimming shortened V by 2 bases and J by 10 bases, and 13 bases separated the two germline ends. This CDR3 contains 13 residues. CDR3 DNA sequence: TGCGCCAGCAGCTTTTCGTCCTTAACGGAGCAGTTCTTC. Translated, it gives CASSFSSLTEQFF. The full variable domain, with the rest looked up from reference TRBV5-1 and TRBJ2-1, is KAGVTQTPRYLIKTRGQQVTLSCSPISGHRSVSWYQQTPGQGLQFLFEYFSETQRNKGNFPGRFSGRQFSNSRSEMNVSTLELGDSALYLCASSFSSLTEQFFGPGTRLTVL.

The rearrangement joins TRBV3-1 to TRBJ1-3, with D tentatively TRBD1 (6 bases). V dropped 4 bases and J dropped 4 bases, with 14 bases sitting between them. The CDR3 is 15 amino acids. Germline values: CDR1 LGHDT, CDR2 YNNKEL (reference sequence). The CDR3 sequence: CASSLRDTRGNTIYF. DNA of the CDR3: TGTGCCAGCAGCCTACGGGACACACGAGGAAACACCATATATTTT.

The gene calls are TRBV20-1 and TRBJ1-2; the D is unclear. Trimming removed 6 bases at V and 2 bases at J, with 19 bases between. Germline-derived CDR1 and CDR2 are DFQATT and SNEGSKA (reference sequence). The CDR3 runs to 15 residues. The CDR3 region is CSATARTRFNYGYTF. In DNA, the CDR3 is TGCAGTGCCACCGCAAGAACACGATTCAACTATGGCTACACCTTC.

The rearrangement uses TRBV18 and TRBJ2-3; 8 bases are shared with TRBD1. CDR3 size: 19 residues. V gave up 1 base and J gave up 0 bases; unmatched junction bases: 12. Germline CDR1 is KGHSH and CDR2 is LQKENI. In DNA, the CDR3 is TGTGCCAGCTCACCACTAGGACAGGGAGGCAGGAAAAGCACAGATACGCAGTATTTT. It is translated as CASSPLGQGGRKSTDTQYF.

This clonotype occurred many times. The rearrangement links TRBV9 to TRBJ1-6; D remains unclear. The CDR3 runs 16 residues. Deletions cut 4 bases from V and 5 bases from J, with 16 bases between. The germline gives CDR1 SGDLS, CDR2 YYNGEE. The CDR3 DNA sequence: TGTGCCAGCAGCCCAACCCCCACGGCAGATAATTCACCCCTCCACTTT. This gives the protein CASSPTPTADNSPLHF.

This clonotype was found a few times. The chain employs TRBV6-6 and TRBJ2-4; 12 nucleotides match TRBD2. V was pared by 1 base and J by 1 base, with 8 bases of the junction left unmatched. The germline V gene has CDR1 MNHNY and CDR2 SVGAGI (reference sequence). This CDR3 is 19 amino acids long. The CDR3 nucleotides are TGTGCCAGCAGTTACTACATACTAGCGGGAGGTACGGCCAAAAACATTCAGTACTTC. As protein: CASSYYILAGGTAKNIQYF.

The CDR3 is CASWERGETQYF. As DNA, the CDR3 is TGTGCCAGCTGGGAGCGGGGGGAGACCCAGTACTTC. V usage is TRBV3-1 and J usage is TRBJ2-5; 8 nucleotides match TRBD2. The V segment lost 8 bases and the J segment 5 bases; nucleotides outside the gene matches: 4. The CDR3 totals 12 residues. Germline V gene lookup returns CDR1 LGHDT and CDR2 YNNKEL (reference sequence).

This clonotype was seen ten or more times. This rearrangement joins TRBV7-2 to TRBJ1-3, with D maybe TRBD1 (6 bases). This CDR3 comprises 15 residues. CDR1 is SGHTA, CDR2 FQGNSA, per germline. V gave up 5 bases and J gave up 0 bases, with 11 bases separating them. The CDR3 DNA sequence: TGTGCCAGCAGCACCGGGACACCCTCTGGAAACACCATATATTTT. Residues: CASSTGTPSGNTIYF.

This clonotype showed up just a few times. The chain links TRBV11-2 to TRBJ2-5; D unclear. V lost 3 bases and J 2 bases, leaving 4 bases between the germline ends. Per germline, CDR1 SGHAT and CDR2 FQNNGV. The CDR3 covers 12 residues. The CDR3 DNA reads TGTGCCAGCAGCTTCTTACAAGAGACCCAGTACTTC. It encodes CASSFLQETQYF.

This chain links TRBV29-1 with TRBJ1-1, with a tentative D call TRBD1 (6 bases). The CDR3 sequence is 13 residues long. Germline CDR1 and CDR2: SQVTM and ANQGSEA. Deletions cut 4 bases from V and 1 base from J, with 10 bases between. This chain's CDR3 is CSVAQQGNTEAFF. The CDR3 DNA follows: TGCAGCGTTGCACAACAGGGGAACACTGAAGCTTTCTTT.

The chain combines TRBV3-1 with TRBJ2-2; D uncertain. The germline V and J ends were trimmed by 0 bases and 0 bases, with 8 bases remaining between them. The CDR3 is 16 amino acids. Germline CDR1 is LGHDT and CDR2 is YNNKEL (reference sequence). Here the CDR3 reads CASSQDGLANTGELFF. CDR3 DNA: TGTGCCAGCAGCCAAGATGGCCTCGCGAACACCGGGGAGCTGTTTTTT.

This clonotype was seen a few times. This chain connects TRBV9 to TRBJ2-7; D unresolved. The CDR3 is 15 residues long. Germline-derived CDR1 and CDR2 are SGDLS and YYNGEE. Trimming took 1 base from V and 2 from J, leaving 13 bases between them. The CDR3 DNA follows: TGTGCCAGCAGCGTAAGTGCGGAGCAAACCTACGAGCAGTACTTC. Translated, it gives CASSVSAEQTYEQYF.